These T cell receptor beta chains were read from a single sample in a study of shared clonotypes between healthy human individuals. Generated by immunoSEQ multiplex PCR, the TCRdb table keeps only in-frame clones and is missing some. This sample yields about 660,000 clones, of which around 72% are seen a single time; under 2% belongs to the top ten. The sample was memory CD4+ T cells sorted from blood. These receptors all stem from a woman between 25 and 40 years old in good health. Both conserved end residues are part of each CDR3. D genes are given only for firm matches. Clone size, where shown, is once, few, many, or a class for clones that have expanded.

CDR3 protein: CASSLLTGTRGYTF
CDR3 DNA: TGTGCCAGCAGTTTGTTAACAGGGACGCGGGGCTACACCTTC
V gene: TRBV28
J gene: TRBJ1-2
clone size: NA
D gene: NA

CDR3 protein: CASRLSGSTYNEQFF
CDR3 DNA: TGTGCCAGCAGACTTAGCGGGAGTACCTACAATGAGCAGTTCTTC
V gene: TRBV7-2
J gene: TRBJ2-1
clone size: NA
D gene: TRBD2

CDR3 protein: CSTAGTRTNTDTQYF
CDR3 DNA: TGCAGCACCGCCGGGACTAGAACTAACACAGATACGCAGTATTTT
V gene: TRBV29-1
J gene: TRBJ2-3
clone size: NA
D gene: TRBD2

CDR3 protein: CASSKGGRTYNEQFF
CDR3 DNA: TGTGCCAGTAGTAAAGGGGGCAGGACGTACAATGAGCAGTTCTTC
V gene: TRBV19
J gene: TRBJ2-1
clone size: NA
D gene: TRBD1

CDR3 protein: CSVGVRSNQPQHF
CDR3 DNA: TGCAGCGTTGGTGTCAGAAGCAATCAGCCCCAGCATTTT
V gene: TRBV29-1
J gene: TRBJ1-5
clone size: NA
D gene: NA

CDR3 protein: CASSDRVSGNEQFF
CDR3 DNA: TGTGCCAGCAGTGACAGGGTTTCCGGCAATGAGCAGTTCTTC
V gene: TRBV6-4
J gene: TRBJ2-1
clone size: few
D gene: NA

CDR3 protein: CASSVKPAGGHYEQYF
CDR3 DNA: TGTGCCAGCAGCGTAAAACCTGCAGGGGGTCATTACGAGCAGTACTTC
V gene: TRBV9
J gene: TRBJ2-7
clone size: few
D gene: TRBD1

CDR3 protein: CASSPGGDEQFF
CDR3 DNA: TGTGCCAGCAGCCCTGGGGGGGATGAGCAGTTCTTC
V gene: TRBV6-6
J gene: TRBJ2-1
clone size: many
D gene: TRBD2

CDR3 protein: CASIRDSYNEQFF
CDR3 DNA: TGTGCCAGCATCCGGGACTCCTACAATGAGCAGTTCTTC
V gene: TRBV2
J gene: TRBJ2-1
clone size: once
D gene: NA

CDR3 protein: CASINVGLAGWYEQYF
CDR3 DNA: TGTGCCAGCATAAACGTGGGACTAGCGGGATGGTACGAGCAGTACTTC
V gene: TRBV25-1
J gene: TRBJ2-7
clone size: once
D gene: TRBD2

CDR3 protein: CAISEMLADEQFF
CDR3 DNA: TGTGCCATCAGTGAGATGCTAGCGGATGAGCAGTTCTTC
V gene: TRBV10-3
J gene: TRBJ2-1
clone size: NA
D gene: TRBD2

CDR3 protein: CASLRLRDEQYF
CDR3 DNA: TGTGCCAGCTTGCGTCTCCGGGACGAGCAGTACTTC
V gene: TRBV9
J gene: TRBJ2-7
clone size: NA
D gene: NA

CDR3 protein: CASSSFTSTSGPNNEQFF
CDR3 DNA: TGTGCCAGCAGCTCCTTCACTTCTACTAGCGGGCCCAACAATGAGCAGTTCTTC
V gene: TRBV7-9
J gene: TRBJ2-1
clone size: NA
D gene: TRBD2

CDR3 protein: CASSSTPQGGRGEKLFF
CDR3 DNA: TGTGCCAGCAGTTCCACCCCCCAGGGGGGTAGAGGGGAAAAACTGTTTTTT
V gene: TRBV27
J gene: TRBJ1-4
clone size: NA
D gene: TRBD1

CDR3 protein: CSVGTVNSNQPQHF
CDR3 DNA: TGCAGCGTTGGAACAGTGAATAGCAATCAGCCCCAGCATTTT
V gene: TRBV29-1
J gene: TRBJ1-5
clone size: NA
D gene: NA

CDR3 protein: CASSEGPPRGYTF
CDR3 DNA: TGTGCCAGCAGTGAGGGCCCCCCCAGGGGCTACACCTTC
V gene: TRBV6-1
J gene: TRBJ1-2
clone size: NA
D gene: NA

CDR3 protein: CASSLQGSGSADTQYF
CDR3 DNA: TGTGCCAGCAGCCTGCAGGGGAGCGGGAGCGCAGATACGCAGTATTTT
V gene: TRBV4-2
J gene: TRBJ2-3
clone size: NA
D gene: TRBD2

CDR3 protein: CATSSYRGQGEKLFF
CDR3 DNA: TGTGCCACTTCCTCGTACAGGGGGCAAGGAGAAAAACTGTTTTTT
V gene: TRBV5-5
J gene: TRBJ1-4
clone size: NA
D gene: TRBD1

CDR3 protein: CSAYQEVADTQYF
CDR3 DNA: TGCAGCGCCTATCAGGAGGTGGCAGATACGCAGTATTTT
V gene: TRBV29-1
J gene: TRBJ2-3
clone size: NA
D gene: NA

CDR3 protein: CSASLTYEQYF
CDR3 DNA: TGCAGTGCCTCACTCACCTACGAGCAGTACTTC
V gene: TRBV20-1
J gene: TRBJ2-7
clone size: NA
D gene: NA

CDR3 protein: CASSLRGDSYEQYF
CDR3 DNA: TGTGCCAGCAGCTTACGAGGAGACTCCTACGAGCAGTACTTC
V gene: TRBV7-9
J gene: TRBJ2-7
clone size: NA
D gene: NA

CDR3 protein: CASRLGVRPGYGYTF
CDR3 DNA: TGTGCCAGTAGGTTGGGGGTGCGGCCCGGCTATGGCTACACCTTC
V gene: TRBV19
J gene: TRBJ1-2
clone size: NA
D gene: NA

CDR3 protein: CASSERTSYEQFF
CDR3 DNA: TGTGCCAGCAGCGAAAGGACTAGCTATGAGCAGTTCTTC
V gene: TRBV5-5
J gene: TRBJ2-1
clone size: NA
D gene: TRBD2

CDR3 protein: CASSLRPQLLITDTQYF
CDR3 DNA: TGCGCCAGCAGCTTGAGACCTCAACTTTTGATAACAGATACGCAGTATTTT
V gene: TRBV5-1
J gene: TRBJ2-3
clone size: NA
D gene: NA

CDR3 protein: CASSPPGSAYEQYF
CDR3 DNA: TGTGCCAGTAGCCCCCCCGGTTCCGCCTACGAGCAGTACTTC
V gene: TRBV19
J gene: TRBJ2-7
clone size: few
D gene: NA

CDR3 protein: CASSGGLPGANVLTF
CDR3 DNA: TGTGCCAGCAGTGGGGGGCTCCCTGGGGCCAACGTCCTGACTTTC
V gene: TRBV28
J gene: TRBJ2-6
clone size: few
D gene: NA

CDR3 protein: CASSVLSETQYF
CDR3 DNA: TGTGCCAGCAGTGTCCTCTCTGAGACCCAGTACTTC
V gene: TRBV2
J gene: TRBJ2-5
clone size: NA
D gene: NA

CDR3 protein: CASSPLGSGAYNEQFF
CDR3 DNA: TGTGCCAGCAGCCCCCTGGGGAGCGGAGCCTACAATGAGCAGTTCTTC
V gene: TRBV27
J gene: TRBJ2-1
clone size: NA
D gene: NA

CDR3 protein: CASSAAGTTYEQYF
CDR3 DNA: TGTGCCAGCAGTGCCGCCGGGACCACCTACGAGCAGTACTTC
V gene: TRBV28
J gene: TRBJ2-7
clone size: NA
D gene: NA

CDR3 protein: CASSLSSAGGGDTQYF
CDR3 DNA: TGTGCCAGCAGCCTATCGTCGGCGGGAGGAGGGGATACGCAGTATTTT
V gene: TRBV4-2
J gene: TRBJ2-3
clone size: few
D gene: TRBD2

CDR3 protein: CASSLRGFTGNTIYF
CDR3 DNA: TGTGCCAGCAGCTTAAGAGGGTTTACTGGAAACACCATATATTTT
V gene: TRBV7-2
J gene: TRBJ1-3
clone size: NA
D gene: NA

CDR3 protein: CATSRDKRTQDGSGNTIYF
CDR3 DNA: TGTGCCACCAGCAGAGATAAGAGGACACAGGATGGATCTGGAAACACCATATATTTT
V gene: TRBV15
J gene: TRBJ1-3
clone size: NA
D gene: NA

CDR3 protein: CASSVLAGPYEQYF
CDR3 DNA: TGTGCCAGTAGTGTCCTAGCGGGCCCCTACGAGCAGTACTTC
V gene: TRBV19
J gene: TRBJ2-7
clone size: NA
D gene: TRBD2

CDR3 protein: CASSQDWIRGQETQYF
CDR3 DNA: TGTGCCAGCAGCCAAGATTGGATTCGAGGTCAAGAGACCCAGTACTTC
V gene: TRBV14
J gene: TRBJ2-5
clone size: NA
D gene: NA

CDR3 protein: CASRSVGANRDYTF
CDR3 DNA: TGTGCCAGCAGATCGGTGGGGGCTAACAGGGACTACACCTTC
V gene: TRBV28
J gene: TRBJ1-2
clone size: NA
D gene: NA

CDR3 protein: CASSIDRGRGYEQYF
CDR3 DNA: TGTGCCAGTAGTATAGACAGGGGGCGAGGCTACGAGCAGTACTTC
V gene: TRBV19
J gene: TRBJ2-7
clone size: once
D gene: TRBD1

CDR3 protein: CASSFDREKLFF
CDR3 DNA: TGTGCCAGCAGTTTTGATCGGGAAAAACTGTTTTTT
V gene: TRBV27
J gene: TRBJ1-4
clone size: once
D gene: NA

CDR3 protein: CASSLGTGTGETQYF
CDR3 DNA: TGTGCCAGCAGCTTGGGGACAGGGACTGGAGAGACCCAGTACTTC
V gene: TRBV5-4
J gene: TRBJ2-5
clone size: NA
D gene: TRBD1

CDR3 protein: CASSGGLAGGQVDEQYF
CDR3 DNA: TGCGCCAGCAGCGGAGGACTAGCGGGAGGGCAGGTAGACGAGCAGTACTTC
V gene: TRBV5-1
J gene: TRBJ2-7
clone size: few
D gene: TRBD2

CDR3 protein: CASSFEGIGYGYTF
CDR3 DNA: TGTGCCAGCAGTTTTGAGGGGATAGGGTATGGCTACACCTTC
V gene: TRBV28
J gene: TRBJ1-2
clone size: NA
D gene: NA

CDR3 protein: CAWSKPLAGGPKNEQFF
CDR3 DNA: TGTGCCTGGAGCAAACCCCTAGCGGGAGGGCCGAAAAATGAGCAGTTCTTC
V gene: TRBV30
J gene: TRBJ2-1
clone size: NA
D gene: TRBD2

CDR3 protein: CASSITPVDMNTEAFF
CDR3 DNA: TGTGCCAGTAGTATAACTCCCGTGGATATGAACACTGAAGCTTTCTTT
V gene: TRBV19
J gene: TRBJ1-1
clone size: once
D gene: NA

CDR3 protein: CASSLLGSGRDEQFF
CDR3 DNA: TGCGCCAGCAGCCTACTGGGCTCGGGAAGGGATGAGCAGTTCTTC
V gene: TRBV4-1
J gene: TRBJ2-1
clone size: NA
D gene: NA

CDR3 protein: CASSVISGSSYEQYF
CDR3 DNA: TGTGCCAGCAGTGTAATTAGCGGGAGCTCCTACGAGCAGTACTTC
V gene: TRBV6-1
J gene: TRBJ2-7
clone size: NA
D gene: TRBD2

CDR3 protein: CASIRQGNTEAFF
CDR3 DNA: TGTGCCAGCATCCGACAGGGGAACACTGAAGCTTTCTTT
V gene: TRBV7-9
J gene: TRBJ1-1
clone size: NA
D gene: TRBD1

CDR3 protein: CASSSGRPTNEKLFF
CDR3 DNA: TGCGCCAGCAGCTCAGGACGCCCAACTAATGAAAAACTGTTTTTT
V gene: TRBV5-1
J gene: TRBJ1-4
clone size: NA
D gene: NA

CDR3 protein: CASSSRTYQYF
CDR3 DNA: TGTGCCAGCAGTTCCCGGACTTACCAGTACTTC
V gene: TRBV28
J gene: TRBJ2-5
clone size: NA
D gene: NA

CDR3 protein: CASSLQATYEQYF
CDR3 DNA: TGTGCCAGCAGTTTACAGGCCACCTACGAGCAGTACTTC
V gene: TRBV27
J gene: TRBJ2-7
clone size: NA
D gene: NA

CDR3 protein: CASSREGQGTQYF
CDR3 DNA: TGTGCCAGCAGCCGGGAGGGGCAGGGTACGCAGTATTTT
V gene: TRBV7-9
J gene: TRBJ2-3
clone size: NA
D gene: TRBD2

CDR3 protein: CASSVGVEQFF
CDR3 DNA: TGTGCCAGCAGCGTAGGGGTTGAGCAGTTCTTC
V gene: TRBV9
J gene: TRBJ2-1
clone size: NA
D gene: NA

CDR3 protein: CASRERGLAGGDTDTQYF
CDR3 DNA: TGTGCCAGCAGGGAGCGTGGACTAGCGGGAGGGGACACAGATACGCAGTATTTT
V gene: TRBV28
J gene: TRBJ2-3
clone size: NA
D gene: TRBD2

CDR3 protein: CASRAWTSGVTDTQYF
CDR3 DNA: TGTGCCAGCAGGGCCTGGACTAGCGGAGTCACAGATACGCAGTATTTT
V gene: TRBV2
J gene: TRBJ2-3
clone size: NA
D gene: TRBD2

CDR3 protein: CASSQPPFSDEAYNEQFF
CDR3 DNA: TGTGCCAGCAGCCAACCCCCGTTTAGCGATGAAGCCTACAATGAGCAGTTCTTC
V gene: TRBV4-2
J gene: TRBJ2-1
clone size: NA
D gene: NA

CDR3 protein: CASSLAGGNQPQHF
CDR3 DNA: TGTGCCAGCAGCTTAGCGGGCGGCAATCAGCCCCAGCATTTT
V gene: TRBV11-2
J gene: TRBJ1-5
clone size: NA
D gene: NA

CDR3 protein: CATAGGQATNEKLFF
CDR3 DNA: TGTGCCACCGCGGGGGGCCAAGCAACTAATGAAAAACTGTTTTTT
V gene: TRBV6-1
J gene: TRBJ1-4
clone size: NA
D gene: NA